This passage covers 21 T cell receptor beta chains from one sample sequenced in a study of cytomegalovirus exposure and HLA in healthy donors. Measured with immunoSEQ multiplex PCR; TCRdb has only the in-frame clones, and not every one. The sample lists 140,000 to 150,000 clones, over 90% occurring once. The specimen sequenced was PBMCs. These receptor sequences come from a man between 18 and 29 years old in good health and CMV-seropositive.

This clone was counted a single time. The V and J genes are TRBV2 and TRBJ1-2, with unresolved D. The CDR3 length is 13 residues. Germline CDR1 SNHLY, CDR2 FYNNEI. The germline V and J ends were trimmed by 3 bases and 2 bases, with 7 bases remaining between them. The CDR3 DNA sequence: TGTGCCAGCAGTGATCAGGTGAACTATGGCTACACCTTC. Translating it yields CASSDQVNYGYTF.

The rearrangement uses TRBV11-2 and TRBJ2-3, with D possibly TRBD2 on 5 matching bases. This CDR3 has 17 residues. Germline-derived CDR1 and CDR2 are SGHAT and FQNNGV. Trimming pared 2 bases from V and 0 bases from J, leaving 15 bases between. The CDR3 nucleotides are TGTGCCAGCAGCTTAAGCGGCACTTTTACTAGCACAGATACGCAGTATTTT. This translates into CASSLSGTFTSTDTQYF.

The chain is built from TRBV28 and TRBJ2-7; tentative D call: TRBD1 (5 bases). Germline values: CDR1 MDHEN, CDR2 SYDVKM. The CDR3 spans 11 residues. The ends were cut back, 2 bases at V and 11 bases at J, with 10 bases in the middle. Here the CDR3 reads CASSLGAGEYF. The CDR3 bases are TGTGCCAGCAGTTTAGGGGCAGGCGAGTACTTC.

The rearrangement links TRBV11-2 to TRBJ2-7; TRBD2 is a possible D gene (5 bases). Germline CDR1 SGHAT, CDR2 FQNNGV. Trimming stripped 3 bases from V and 2 bases from J, with 14 bases between. The CDR3 runs 15 residues. The CDR3 DNA follows: TGTGCCAGCAGCTTTGCGGACTTCCGAGCCTACGAGCAGTACTTC. Translation: CASSFADFRAYEQYF.

This chain uses TRBV27 with TRBJ1-4; 7 nucleotides align to TRBD1. The CDR3 length is 16 residues. With V trimmed by 5 bases and J by 8 bases, 14 bases remained unmatched. CDR1 and CDR2 (germline): MNHEY, SMNVEV (reference sequence). The chain's CDR3 is CASSPIGRGRSEKLFF. The CDR3 nucleotides are TGTGCCAGCAGTCCCATCGGGAGGGGGCGCTCAGAAAAACTGTTTTTT.

The CDR3 protein is CASSPRLVRDEQYF. The CDR3 region has the DNA TGTGCCAGCAGTCCTCGACTAGTAAGGGACGAGCAGTACTTC. V usage is TRBV28 and J usage is TRBJ2-7; D is possibly TRBD2 (6 bases). The CDR3 sequence is 14 residues long. V was pared by 5 bases and J by 5 bases, with 16 bases between. Germline CDR1 is MDHEN and CDR2 is SYDVKM.

The genes are TRBV27 and TRBJ2-5; the D is unclear. V was clipped by 4 bases and J by 4 bases, with 13 bases between them. In germline, CDR1 is MNHEY, CDR2 SMNVEV (reference sequence). The CDR3 consists of 14 residues. CDR3 residues: CASSYPGRGETQYF. The CDR3 region has the DNA TGTGCCAGCAGTTACCCTGGCCGCGGAGAGACCCAGTACTTC.

The chain employs TRBV20-1 and TRBJ1-1; no firm D call. The CDR3 loop spans 11 amino acids. CDR1 is DFQATT and CDR2 is SNEGSKA in the germline V gene (reference sequence). V lost 4 bases to trimming and J lost 3 bases, with 6 bases between them. The CDR3 protein is CSANADTEAFF. The CDR3, as DNA: TGCAGTGCTAATGCAGACACTGAAGCTTTCTTT.

The rearrangement links TRBV27 to TRBJ2-3; 9 bases are a match to TRBD2. The CDR3 runs 18 residues. Germline V gene lookup returns CDR1 MNHEY and CDR2 SMNVEV (reference sequence). V shed 1 base and J 3 bases; nucleotides not matched to a gene: 11. The CDR3: CASSLFAGGARGTDTQYF. CDR3 sequence (DNA): TGTGCCAGCAGTTTATTTGCGGGAGGGGCCCGTGGAACAGATACGCAGTATTTT.

The chain employs TRBV5-1 and TRBJ2-3, with a tentative D call TRBD2 (6 bases). V shed 3 bases and J shed 4 bases, with 12 bases lying between them. CDR3 size: 14 residues. The germline V gene has CDR1 SGHRS and CDR2 YFSETQ. This chain's CDR3 is CASSYAGISDTQYF. In nucleotides, the CDR3 is TGCGCCAGCAGCTACGCGGGAATTTCAGATACGCAGTATTTT. The whole variable domain, filled in from reference TRBV5-1 and TRBJ2-3, reads KAGVTQTPRYLIKTRGQQVTLSCSPISGHRSVSWYQQTPGQGLQFLFEYFSETQRNKGNFPGRFSGRQFSNSRSEMNVSTLELGDSALYLCASSYAGISDTQYFGPGTRLTVL.

The chain carries TRBV7-6 and TRBJ1-2, with D unclear. CDR3 length equals 13 residues. V gave up 4 bases and J gave up 8 bases, with 14 bases separating them. The germline V gene encodes CDR1 SGHVS and CDR2 FNYEAQ. CDR3 region: CASSSGPSGGYTF. For the CDR3, the DNA is TGTGCCAGCAGCTCGGGTCCCTCGGGGGGCTACACCTTC.

CDR3 loop: CASSLNGPEKDTQYF. Here the CDR3 DNA reads TGTGCCAGCAGCTTGAACGGCCCGGAGAAAGATACGCAGTATTTT. The chain combines TRBV5-4 with TRBJ2-3, with D unclear. There are 15 residues in the CDR3. Germline V lookup: CDR1 SGHNT, CDR2 YYREEE (reference sequence). V was shortened by 1 base and J by 5 bases, with 14 bases between the two germline ends. Full variable domain (missing parts from reference TRBV5-4 and TRBJ2-3): ETGVTQSPTHLIKTRGQQVTLRCSSQSGHNTVSWYQQALGQGPQFIFQYYREEENGRGNFPPRFSGLQFPNYSSELNVNALELDDSALYLCASSLNGPEKDTQYFGPGTRLTVL.

V gene TRBV2 combines with J gene TRBJ1-6, with no clear D. Germline CDR1 reads SNHLY; CDR2 reads FYNNEI. The length of the CDR3 is 17 residues. V was shortened by 1 base and J by 8 bases, with 18 bases between the two germline ends. CDR3 residues: CASSEVGRGHVYSPLHF. For the CDR3, the DNA is TGTGCCAGCAGTGAAGTAGGTAGAGGCCACGTTTATTCACCCCTCCACTTT. Drawing the rest from reference TRBV2 and TRBJ1-6, the complete variable domain is EPEVTQTPSHQVTQMGQEVILRCVPISNHLYFYWYRQILGQKVEFLVSFYNNEISEKSEIFDDQFSVERPDGSNFTLKIRSTKLEDSAMYFCASSEVGRGHVYSPLHFGNGTRLTVT.

The V call is TRBV10-3, the J call TRBJ2-1; TRBD2 matches 11 bases. Germline-derived CDR1 and CDR2 are ENHRY and SYGVKD. Trimming took 3 bases from V and 3 from J; bases not matched to a gene: 4. This CDR3 region has 16 residues. CDR3 sequence (DNA): TGTGCCATCAGTGACTCGACTAGCGGGGACTACAATGAGCAGTTCTTC. This sequence encodes CAISDSTSGDYNEQFF.

This sequence joins TRBV4-1 and TRBJ2-7, with D possibly matching TRBD1 (5 bases). This CDR3 is built from 15 residues. Trimming cost V 4 bases and J 2 bases, with 15 bases left between them. Looked up from germline, CDR1 is MGHRA and CDR2 is YSYEKL. The CDR3 sequence: CASSPVPRGTYEQYF. The CDR3 coding sequence is TGCGCCAGCAGCCCTGTACCAAGGGGTACCTACGAGCAGTACTTC.

J is TRBJ1-5 and V is TRBV28; unclear D gene. Germline V gives CDR1 MDHEN, CDR2 SYDVKM. The V end was cut by 3 bases, the J end by 2 bases, with 11 bases between. The CDR3 has 15 amino acids. The CDR3 sequence is CASSFRGFGNQPQHF. CDR3 in DNA: TGTGCCAGCAGTTTTCGGGGATTTGGCAATCAGCCCCAGCATTTT.

This clone occurred once. The chain joins TRBV29-1 to TRBJ1-5; 8 bases are shared with TRBD1. The germline CDR1 and CDR2 sequences are SQVTM and ANQGSEA. The CDR3 is 14 residues long. With V trimmed by 5 bases and J by 4 bases, 7 bases remained unmatched. Here the CDR3 reads CSVSQGALNQPQHF. The CDR3 bases are TGCAGCGTTAGTCAGGGGGCGCTGAATCAGCCCCAGCATTTT.

The chain carries TRBV25-1 and TRBJ1-2; 7 nucleotides agree with TRBD1. Losses at the gene ends were 6 bases for V and 0 bases for J; bases not matched to a gene: 7. The CDR3 extends over 15 amino acids. Germline V gene sequence: CDR1 MGHDK, CDR2 SYGVNS. The CDR3: CASRSRGQANYGYTF. The CDR3 DNA reads as TGTGCCAGCAGATCGAGGGGGCAAGCTAACTATGGCTACACCTTC.

The V gene is TRBV11-2, the J gene TRBJ2-1, with 10 bases fitting TRBD2. Trimming removed 3 bases from V and 6 bases from J; junction bases left unmatched: 8. CDR1 SGHAT and CDR2 FQNNGV come from the germline V gene. The CDR3 consists of 16 residues. CDR3 bases: TGTGCCAGCAGCTTGTACATAGCGGGAGGAGTCAATGAGCAGTTCTTC. Translating it yields CASSLYIAGGVNEQFF.

The CDR3 DNA sequence: TGTGCCAGCAGCCCAATCCCTACAGTGGCCACTGAAGCTTTCTTT. Translated, it gives CASSPIPTVATEAFF. The gene calls are TRBV13 and TRBJ1-1, with no clear D. Germline lookup yields CDR1 PRHDT and CDR2 FYEKMQ (reference sequence). The CDR3 has 15 amino acids. V was clipped by 5 bases and J by 4 bases, with 17 bases between them.

Here the CDR3 DNA reads TGTGCCAGCGGGGGGGACAGGGGCTCGTTTAAGACTGAAGCTTTCTTT. This gives the protein CASGGDRGSFKTEAFF. The chain links TRBV27 to TRBJ1-1; 10 bases are shared with TRBD1. The CDR3 covers 16 residues. The ends lost 8 bases at V and 5 bases at J; junction bases unmatched: 14. Germline V gene sequence: CDR1 MNHEY, CDR2 SMNVEV (reference sequence).